What follows are 19 T cell receptor beta chains derived from one specimen sequenced in a study of human thymus T cells. In corrective heart surgery, resections were taken, and these provided the thymus tissue. The repertoire was sequenced with immunoSEQ multiplex PCR; TCRdb's copy has only in-frame clones and lacks some. The sample holds tens of thousands of clones, approximately 95% seen once. Specimen: thymus tissue. These receptors were taken from a girl in the first two years of life with a congenital heart defect but otherwise immunologically healthy.

The CDR3 DNA sequence: TGTGCCAGCAGTTTGAGTAGTGTATCCGGGACTAGCGGGAGGGCGTTCCCTACGTACGAGCAGTACTTC. Amino acids: CASSLSSVSGTSGRAFPTYEQYF. This sequence joins TRBV28 and TRBJ2-7; 16 bases are shared with TRBD2. Germline V lookup: CDR1 MDHEN, CDR2 SYDVKM. The CDR3 is made up of 23 amino acids. Trimming took 3 bases from V and 4 from J; bases not matched to a gene: 24.

The chain uses TRBV9 and TRBJ2-2; perhaps D is TRBD1 or TRBD2 (6 bases each). The germline CDR1 and CDR2 sequences are SGDLS and YYNGEE. This CDR3 is 15 amino acids long. V was cut by 0 bases and J by 4 bases, with 10 bases left in between. CDR3 nucleotides: TGTGCCAGCAGCGTAGTTGGAGGGGGCACCGGGGAGCTGTTTTTT. Protein sequence: CASSVVGGGTGELFF.

The chain recombines TRBV2 with TRBJ1-1; 7 bases line up with TRBD1. CDR1 and CDR2 (germline): SNHLY, FYNNEI. J lost 1 base, V lost 3 bases, and 5 bases had no gene match. This CDR3 is 15 amino acids long. The CDR3 DNA sequence: TGTGCCAGCAGTGATACCCACAGGGGGAACACTGAAGCTTTCTTT. Its protein is CASSDTHRGNTEAFF.

The J gene is TRBJ2-3, the V gene TRBV30, with 7 bases that match TRBD2. Germline V gene data show CDR1 as GTSNPN and CDR2 as SVGIG (reference sequence). Trimming cost V 5 bases and J 6 bases; bases outside gene matches: 8. The CDR3 consists of 13 residues. The CDR3 nucleotides read TGTGCCTGGGGCCTAGCGGAATCTGATACGCAGTATTTT. Amino acid sequence: CAWGLAESDTQYF.

The chain combines TRBV11-2 with TRBJ2-7, with 10 positions matching TRBD1. From germline, CDR1 is SGHAT and CDR2 FQNNGV. This CDR3 region has 18 residues. The V segment lost 1 base and the J segment 3 bases; nucleotides outside the gene matches: 12. This CDR3 reads CASSLVGFGTGDRYEQYF. DNA for the CDR3: TGTGCCAGCAGCTTAGTAGGATTCGGGACAGGGGATCGCTACGAGCAGTACTTC.

The V and J genes are TRBV15 and TRBJ2-6; TRBD1 is a possible D gene (5 bases). Trimming took off 0 bases at V and 0 bases at J, with 18 bases between the two ends. Per the germline V gene, CDR1 is LNHNV and CDR2 is YYDKDF (reference sequence). The CDR3 extends over 20 amino acids. CDR3 bases: TGTGCCACCAGCAGAGATGAGCTCTGGGGCAGATTCTCTGGGGCCAACGTCCTGACTTTC. Encoded protein: CATSRDELWGRFSGANVLTF.

The gene calls are TRBV27 and TRBJ2-5, with TRBD2 identical over 16 bases. The CDR3 totals 21 residues. Losses at the gene ends were 1 base for V and 2 bases for J; bases not matched to a gene: 13. Germline CDR1 reads MNHEY; CDR2 reads SMNVEV (reference sequence). The CDR3 bases are TGTGCCAGCAGTTTATGGTCTGATTCTGGGACTAGCGGGAGGGGGCAAGAGACCCAGTACTTC. Residues: CASSLWSDSGTSGRGQETQYF.

This sequence joins TRBV27 and TRBJ2-1, with 9 bases identical to TRBD2. This CDR3 region has 16 residues. Germline lookup yields CDR1 MNHEY and CDR2 SMNVEV (reference sequence). The V segment lost 4 bases and the J segment 7 bases; nucleotides outside the gene matches: 11. CDR3 region: CASSSYSGRHGNEQFF. DNA for the CDR3: TGTGCCAGCAGTTCCTACAGCGGGAGGCATGGAAATGAGCAGTTCTTC.

This chain uses TRBV5-4 with TRBJ1-1; D gene ambiguous. Trimming stripped 0 bases from V and 2 bases from J, with 14 bases between. Germline V CDR1 and CDR2: SGHNT, YYREEE (reference sequence). This CDR3 is 16 amino acids long. The CDR3 coding sequence is TGTGCCAGCAGCTTGGCACTGACAAGGTTTAACACTGAAGCTTTCTTT. Translating it yields CASSLALTRFNTEAFF.

The rearrangement joins TRBV15 to TRBJ2-6, with D tentatively TRBD2 (5 bases). The CDR3 totals 20 residues. Trimming took off 0 bases at V and 4 bases at J, with 22 bases between the two ends. Germline values: CDR1 LNHNV, CDR2 YYDKDF (reference sequence). CDR3 in DNA: TGTGCCACCAGCAGAGATCGGACGGGGTCAGTCCTGTGGGGGGCCAACGTCCTGACTTTC. This gives the protein CATSRDRTGSVLWGANVLTF.

This chain connects TRBV7-2 to TRBJ2-1, with a weak D call TRBD2 (5 bases). Trimming took off 1 base at V and 7 bases at J, with 8 bases between the two ends. The CDR3 is 13 residues long. Germline V gene sequence: CDR1 SGHTA, CDR2 FQGNSA. The chain's CDR3 is CASSLGLLNEQFF. In DNA, the CDR3 is TGTGCCAGCAGCTTAGGACTACTTAATGAGCAGTTCTTC.

The chain has TRBV6-6 and TRBJ1-5; D remains ambiguous. The germline V gene has CDR1 MNHNY and CDR2 SVGAGI (reference sequence). This CDR3 contains 16 residues. V shed 5 bases and J shed 0 bases, with 14 bases lying between them. The CDR3 nucleotides are TGTGCCAGCAGTCCTTACACGACCTATAGCAATCAGCCCCAGCATTTT. It is translated as CASSPYTTYSNQPQHF.

The chain joins TRBV14 to TRBJ2-3; 10 nucleotides agree with TRBD2. The CDR3 runs to 16 residues. Germline lookup yields CDR1 SGHDN and CDR2 FVKESK. V lost 0 bases and J lost 2; bases outside the gene matches: 2. CDR3 protein: CASSQDLAGDTDTQYF. The CDR3 DNA is TGTGCCAGCAGCCAAGATCTAGCGGGAGACACAGATACGCAGTATTTT.

The V call is TRBV5-6, the J call TRBJ1-3; no definite D call. The V end lost 0 bases, the J end lost 2 bases, and 6 bases lay between the germline ends. Germline CDR1 reads SGHDT; CDR2 reads YYEEEE. The CDR3 totals 14 residues. The CDR3 loop is CASSLVGTGNTIYF. The CDR3, as DNA: TGTGCCAGCAGCTTGGTTGGGACTGGAAACACCATATATTTT.

This clone was seen a single time. The gene calls are TRBV14 and TRBJ2-3, with 9 bases matching TRBD1. V lost 3 bases to trimming and J lost 7 bases; unmatched junction nucleotides: 11. Germline CDR1 is SGHDN and CDR2 is FVKESK. There are 16 residues in the CDR3. The CDR3, as DNA: TGTGCCAGCAGCCAGTCCGGGGGACAGGGTCAAAATACGCAGTATTTT. The encoded protein is CASSQSGGQGQNTQYF.

The CDR3 DNA reads as TGTGCCAGCAGTTACCCCCCCCTGGGGGCGAGGTACAATGAGCAGTTCTTC. This gives the protein CASSYPPLGARYNEQFF. The gene calls are TRBV28 and TRBJ2-1; possibly TRBD1 for D (6 bases). Trimming took off 4 bases at V and 4 bases at J, with 20 bases between the two ends. Germline CDR1 is MDHEN and CDR2 is SYDVKM. CDR3 length: 17 residues.

This clone was seen a single time. The rearrangement links TRBV14 to TRBJ2-7; TRBD2 might be the D (5 bases). The germline V gene has CDR1 SGHDN and CDR2 FVKESK. The CDR3 totals 14 residues. The germline V and J ends were trimmed by 1 base and 7 bases, with 14 bases remaining between them. The DNA for the CDR3 is TGTGCCAGCAGCCAAGGTCCGGGGATCGATGAGCAGTACTTC. Translated, it gives CASSQGPGIDEQYF.

The chain is built from TRBV11-3 and TRBJ2-1; 9 positions match TRBD2. Germline V CDR1 and CDR2: SGHNT, YENEEA. The CDR3 extends over 13 amino acids. Trimming removed 6 bases from V and 5 bases from J; junction bases left unmatched: 2. CDR3 protein: CASRAGGDNEQFF. In nucleotides, the CDR3 is TGTGCCAGCAGGGCGGGAGGGGACAATGAGCAGTTCTTC.

The V and J genes are TRBV11-2 and TRBJ2-7; D possibly corresponds to TRBD2 (5 bases). V gave up 1 base and J gave up 3 bases, with 16 bases separating them. The CDR3 totals 16 residues. Germline CDR1 and CDR2: SGHAT and FQNNGV. In DNA, the CDR3 is TGTGCCAGCAGCTTAGGTCGGTGGCTAGCCAACTACGAGCAGTACTTC. Its translation is CASSLGRWLANYEQYF.